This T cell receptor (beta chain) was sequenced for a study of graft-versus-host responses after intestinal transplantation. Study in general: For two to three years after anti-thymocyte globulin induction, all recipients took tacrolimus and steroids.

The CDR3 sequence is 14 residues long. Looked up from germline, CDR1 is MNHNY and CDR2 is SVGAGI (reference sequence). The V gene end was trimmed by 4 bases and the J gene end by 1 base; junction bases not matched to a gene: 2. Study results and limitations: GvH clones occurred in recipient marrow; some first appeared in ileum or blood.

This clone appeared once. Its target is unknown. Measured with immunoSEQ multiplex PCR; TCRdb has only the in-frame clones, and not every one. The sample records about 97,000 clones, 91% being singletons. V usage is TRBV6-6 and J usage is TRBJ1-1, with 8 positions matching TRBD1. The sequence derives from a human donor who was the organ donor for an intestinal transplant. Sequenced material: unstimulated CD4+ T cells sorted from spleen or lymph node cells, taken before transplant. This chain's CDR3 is CASSLGQGNTEAFF. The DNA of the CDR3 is TGTGCCAGCAGTTTAGGACAGGGGAACACTGAAGCTTTCTTT.